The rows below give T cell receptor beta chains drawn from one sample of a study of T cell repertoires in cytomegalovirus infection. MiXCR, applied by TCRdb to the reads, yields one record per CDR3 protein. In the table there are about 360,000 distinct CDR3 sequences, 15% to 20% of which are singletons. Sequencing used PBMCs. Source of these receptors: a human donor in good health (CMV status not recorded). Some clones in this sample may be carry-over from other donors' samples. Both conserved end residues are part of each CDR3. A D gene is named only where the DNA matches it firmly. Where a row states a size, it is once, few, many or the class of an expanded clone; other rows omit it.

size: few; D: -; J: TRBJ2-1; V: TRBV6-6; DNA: TGTGCCAGCAGTCGTACGGACTCCTCCTACAATGAGCAGTTCTTC; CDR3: CASSRTDSSYNEQFF
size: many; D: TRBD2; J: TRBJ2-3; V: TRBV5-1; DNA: TGCGCCAGCAGCTTGCGGTCTAGCGGGGATGATACGCAGTATTTT; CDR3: CASSLRSSGDDTQYF
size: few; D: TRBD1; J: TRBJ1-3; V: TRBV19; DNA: TGTGCCAGTAGTCCGACAGGGACTGGAAACACCATATATTTT; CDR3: CASSPTGTGNTIYF
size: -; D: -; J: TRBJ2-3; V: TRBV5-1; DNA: TGCGCCAGCAGTCAGATTAGCGGATACACAGATACGCAGTATTTT; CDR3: CASSQISGYTDTQYF
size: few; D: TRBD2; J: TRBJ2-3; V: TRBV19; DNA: TGTGCCAGTGGCGGGACTAGCGGGGAATTCACAGATACGCAGTATTTT; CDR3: CASGGTSGEFTDTQYF
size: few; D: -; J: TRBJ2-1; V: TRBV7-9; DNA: TGTGCCAGCAGCTTATTCGGTTTCAATGAGCAGTTCTTC; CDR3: CASSLFGFNEQFF
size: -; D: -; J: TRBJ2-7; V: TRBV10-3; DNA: TGTGCCATCAGTGTTGGCTTATCGGTCGACGAGCAGTACTTC; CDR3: CAISVGLSVDEQYF
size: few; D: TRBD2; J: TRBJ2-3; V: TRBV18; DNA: TGTGCCAGCCACCCCGCCGGGGGGGCAGGAGATACGCAGTATTTT; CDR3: CASHPAGGAGDTQYF
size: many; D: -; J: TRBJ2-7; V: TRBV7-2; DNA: TGTGCCAGCAGCACAGGACTACGAGGAGTTGACGAGCAGTACTTC; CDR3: CASSTGLRGVDEQYF
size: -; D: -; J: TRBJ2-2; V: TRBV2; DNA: TGTGCCAGCAGTCCCCCGGACGGAGGGACCACCGGGGAGCTGTTTTTT; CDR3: CASSPPDGGTTGELFF
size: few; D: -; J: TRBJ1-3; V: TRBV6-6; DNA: TGTGCCAGCAGACACCTGACTGCTGGGGACACCATATATTTT; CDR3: CASRHLTAGDTIYF
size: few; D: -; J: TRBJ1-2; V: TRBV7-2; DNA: TGTGCCAGCAGCCCCCAACTGGGAGCCTTC; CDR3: CASSPQLGAF
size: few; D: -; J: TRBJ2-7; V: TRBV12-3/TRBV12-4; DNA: TGTGCCAGCAGACCTTGGGACACCGGGTGGAGCGAGCAGTACTTC; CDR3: CASRPWDTGWSEQYF
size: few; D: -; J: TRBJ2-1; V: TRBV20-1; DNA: TGCAGTGCCCGGAGGGACTGGCAACCGAACCTCTTC; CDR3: CSARRDWQPNLF
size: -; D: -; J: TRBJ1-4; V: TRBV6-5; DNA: TGTGCCAGCAGCTCTTATCCCCCGGGGTTAGCTAATGAAAAACTGTTTTTT; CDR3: CASSSYPPGLANEKLFF
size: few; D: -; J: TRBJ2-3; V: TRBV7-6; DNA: TGTGCCAGCAGTACAGGGCTGGGGAGAGGAACAGATACGCAGTATTTT; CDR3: CASSTGLGRGTDTQYF
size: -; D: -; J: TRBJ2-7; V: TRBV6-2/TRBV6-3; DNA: TGTGCCAGCAGATCCGGACAGACCCCCTACTTC; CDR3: CASRSGQTPYF
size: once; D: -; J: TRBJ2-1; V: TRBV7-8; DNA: TGTGCCAGCAGCTCCCGTAGGTCCCCCGACAATGAGCAGTTCTTC; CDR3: CASSSRRSPDNEQFF
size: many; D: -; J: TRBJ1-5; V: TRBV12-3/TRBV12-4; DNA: TGTGCCAGCAGTTTAGGACCTCCTCAGCCCCAGCATTTT; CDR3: CASSLGPPQPQHF
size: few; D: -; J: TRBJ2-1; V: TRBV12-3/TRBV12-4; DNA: TGTGCCAGCAGCCCCCGGACATGGAACAATGAGCAGTTCTTC; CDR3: CASSPRTWNNEQFF
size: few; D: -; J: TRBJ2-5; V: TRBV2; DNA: TGTGCCAGCGAGGGTCAAGAGACCCAGTACTTC; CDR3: CASEGQETQYF
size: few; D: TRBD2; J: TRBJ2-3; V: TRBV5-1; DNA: TGCGCCAGCAGCTTGTTCCCGTCACTAGCGGGGGGGCCTTTTGACCCCTCAGATACGCAGTATTTT; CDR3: CASSLFPSLAGGPFDPSDTQYF
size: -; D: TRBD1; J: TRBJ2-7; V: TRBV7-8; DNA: TGTGCCAGCAGCTTATTGACAGGGGGTTCCTACGAGCAGTACTTC; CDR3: CASSLLTGGSYEQYF
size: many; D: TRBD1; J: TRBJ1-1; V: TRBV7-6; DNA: TGTGCCAGCAGCACCCACAGGGGGCGGGACACTGAAGCTTTCTTT; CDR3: CASSTHRGRDTEAFF
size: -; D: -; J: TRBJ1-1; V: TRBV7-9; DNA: TGTGCCAGCAGCTTAGCAGCAAGGAGGGTACGAATCACTGAAGCTTTCTTT; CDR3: CASSLAARRVRITEAFF
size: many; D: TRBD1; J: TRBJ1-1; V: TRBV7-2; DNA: TGTGCCAGCAGCTTCCCAGGGGGTGAAGCTTTCTTT; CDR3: CASSFPGGEAFF
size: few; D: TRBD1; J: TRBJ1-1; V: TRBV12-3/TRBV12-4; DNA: TGTGCCAGCAGAAAGGGACAGATTGAAGCTTTCTTT; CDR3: CASRKGQIEAFF